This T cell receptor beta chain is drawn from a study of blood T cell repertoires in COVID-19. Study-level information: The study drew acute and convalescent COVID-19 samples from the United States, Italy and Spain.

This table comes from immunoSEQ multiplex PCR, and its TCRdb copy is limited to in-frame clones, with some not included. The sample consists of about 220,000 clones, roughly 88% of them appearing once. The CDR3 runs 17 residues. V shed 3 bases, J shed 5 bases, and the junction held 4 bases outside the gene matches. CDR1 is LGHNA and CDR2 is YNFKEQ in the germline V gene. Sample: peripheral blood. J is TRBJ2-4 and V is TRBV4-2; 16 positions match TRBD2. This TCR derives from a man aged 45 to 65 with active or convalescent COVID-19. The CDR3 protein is CASSQGLAGGRENIQYF. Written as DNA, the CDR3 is TGTGCCAGCAGCCAGGGACTAGCGGGGGGGCGGGAAAACATTCAGTACTTC.